Following are 27 T cell receptor beta chains from one sample sequenced in a study of T cell changes during pregnancy in multiple sclerosis. Sequencing was performed with immunoSEQ multiplex PCR; in TCRdb, only in-frame clones are kept and a portion is missing. The data show approximately 100,000 clones, roughly nine tenths seen once. This specimen consisted of peripheral blood, obtained after pregnancy. These receptors came from a female donor with multiple sclerosis, enrolled in a pregnancy study.

The chain links TRBV16 to TRBJ1-5, with a tentative D call TRBD1 (5 bases). The germline V and J ends were trimmed by 2 bases and 3 bases, with 11 bases remaining between them. CDR1 and CDR2 (germline): KGHSY, FQNENV. This CDR3 contains 15 residues. The CDR3 DNA follows: TGTGCCAGCAGCCAACCCTACAGGAACAATCAGCCCCAGCATTTT. The encoded protein is CASSQPYRNNQPQHF.

This rearrangement joins TRBV19 to TRBJ2-1; 11 nucleotides align to TRBD2. The V segment lost 5 bases and the J segment 4 bases; nucleotides outside the gene matches: 1. Germline V lookup: CDR1 LNHDA, CDR2 SQIVND (reference sequence). The CDR3 is made up of 14 amino acids. CDR3 in DNA: TGTGCCAGTAGTTCTAGCGGGAGGTACAATGAGCAGTTCTTC. Amino acid sequence: CASSSSGRYNEQFF.

CDR3 sequence (DNA): TGTGCCACCAGCAGTTACAGGGGGCCCCACGAGCAGTACTTC. Protein product: CATSSYRGPHEQYF. The chain recombines TRBV15 with TRBJ2-7, with 9 bases matching TRBD1. Per germline, CDR1 LNHNV and CDR2 YYDKDF (reference sequence). Losses at the gene ends were 3 bases for V and 5 bases for J; bases not matched to a gene: 5. The CDR3 has 14 amino acids.

This rearrangement joins TRBV14 to TRBJ2-1; 7 bases fit TRBD1. This CDR3 has 13 amino acids. Germline lookup yields CDR1 SGHDN and CDR2 FVKESK. The junction had 8 bases not matched to a gene; V was cut back by 7 bases and J by 8 bases. CDR3: CASKTGSGDEQFF. In DNA form, the CDR3 reads TGTGCCAGCAAGACAGGGTCTGGGGATGAGCAGTTCTTC. Together with reference TRBV14 and TRBJ2-1, the CDR3 gives the full variable domain: EAGVTQFPSHSVIEKGQTVTLRCDPISGHDNLYWYRRVMGKEIKFLLHFVKESKQDESGMPNNRFLAERTGGTYSTLKVQPAELEDSGVYFCASKTGSGDEQFFGPGTRLTVL.

In its sample, this clone was seen a few times. The V call is TRBV6-1, the J call TRBJ1-4, with 10 positions matching TRBD1. Trimming at V came to 7 bases and at J to 7 bases, leaving 3 bases not matched to a gene. This CDR3 comprises 13 residues. Germline V lookup: CDR1 MNHNS, CDR2 SASEGT. DNA for the CDR3: TGTGCCAGCACGGGACAGGGGTTTGAAAAACTGTTTTTT. Protein product: CASTGQGFEKLFF.

V usage is TRBV10-3 and J usage is TRBJ2-7, with 7 bases matching TRBD2. The CDR3 covers 13 residues. Trimming cost V 7 bases and J 4 bases; bases outside gene matches: 7. Germline V gene data show CDR1 as ENHRY and CDR2 as SYGVKD. The CDR3 bases are TGTGCCATCAACGGGGGGAATTCATACGAGCAGTACTTC. Amino acids: CAINGGNSYEQYF.

J is TRBJ2-5 and V is TRBV9; 7 bases align to TRBD2. V lost 4 bases to trimming and J lost 4 bases; unmatched junction nucleotides: 13. Per germline, CDR1 SGDLS and CDR2 YYNGEE. The CDR3 is made up of 16 amino acids. The CDR3 spells CASSTPGRAARETQYF. The CDR3 DNA is TGTGCCAGCAGCACCCCTGGGAGGGCAGCCCGAGAGACCCAGTACTTC.

Points on this clone: The sample holds other DNA sequences that translate to the same CDR3. Here the CDR3 reads CSVRTGGETQYF. Written as DNA, the CDR3 is TGCAGCGTTCGGACAGGTGGGGAGACCCAGTACTTC. The chain is built from TRBV29-1 and TRBJ2-5, with 7 bases that match TRBD1. The junction had 5 bases not matched to a gene; V was cut back by 5 bases and J by 5 bases. Looked up from germline, CDR1 is SQVTM and CDR2 is ANQGSEA. The CDR3 sequence is 12 residues long. The complete variable domain, with remaining parts taken from reference TRBV29-1 and TRBJ2-5, reads SAVISQKPSRDICQRGTSLTIQCQVDSQVTMMFWYRQQPGQSLTLIATANQGSEATYESGFVIDKFPISRPNLTFSTLTVSNMSPEDSSIYLCSVRTGGETQYFGPGTRLLVL.

J is TRBJ2-7 and V is TRBV6-6; D is perhaps TRBD1 (6 bases). Trimming removed 4 bases from V and 2 bases from J, with 6 bases in between. The CDR3 runs 12 residues. The germline V gene encodes CDR1 MNHNY and CDR2 SVGAGI (reference sequence). The CDR3 nucleotides read TGTGCCAGCAGTTGGGACACCTACGAGCAGTACTTC. Residues: CASSWDTYEQYF.

This clone has only a few counts. J is TRBJ2-1 and V is TRBV4-2; D not certain. V lost 0 bases and J 0 bases, leaving 9 bases between the germline ends. CDR3 length: 16 amino acids. CDR1 is LGHNA and CDR2 is YNFKEQ in the germline V gene. The CDR3 DNA sequence: TGTGCCAGCAGCCAAGATCCGCCCAGCTCCTACAATGAGCAGTTCTTC. Translated, it gives CASSQDPPSSYNEQFF.

This clone has just a few counts. V usage is TRBV6-5 and J usage is TRBJ2-7, with TRBD2 matching 10 bases. Trimming cost V 2 bases and J 2 bases; bases outside gene matches: 3. Germline V gene lookup returns CDR1 MNHEY and CDR2 SVGAGI. This CDR3 has 15 residues. The CDR3 DNA sequence: TGTGCCAGCAGTTACGCTAGCGGGGGAACCTACGAGCAGTACTTC. Translated: CASSYASGGTYEQYF.

This chain uses TRBV4-1 with TRBJ2-3; 9 bases agree with TRBD2. Germline V gives CDR1 MGHRA, CDR2 YSYEKL. This CDR3 has 16 amino acids. Losses at the gene ends were 0 bases for V and 5 bases for J; bases not matched to a gene: 6. The CDR3 region has the DNA TGCGCCAGCAGCCAAGAGCGCGGGGGGGTAATAGATACGCAGTATTTT. Its translation is CASSQERGGVIDTQYF.

DNA for the CDR3: TGTGCCAGCAGACCAAGACAGGGCTCCTACGAGCAGTACTTC. Translating gives CASRPRQGSYEQYF. This chain uses TRBV7-6 with TRBJ2-7; TRBD1 matches at 7 bases. Per the germline V gene, CDR1 is SGHVS and CDR2 is FNYEAQ. After removal of 6 bases from V and 0 bases from J, the junction contained 5 bases not matched to a gene. The CDR3 has 14 residues.

The chain combines TRBV30 with TRBJ1-2; D is unresolved. The CDR3 sequence is 10 residues long. The V gene's germline CDR1 is GTSNPN and CDR2 SVGIG (reference sequence). The CDR3 region has the DNA TGTGCTACGACGACATCTGGCTACACCTTC. The encoded protein is CATTTSGYTF.

The V and J genes are TRBV7-6 and TRBJ1-4; D gene uncertain. The germline V and J ends were trimmed by 5 bases and 8 bases, with 21 bases remaining between them. This CDR3 has 16 residues. Germline assignment: CDR1 SGHVS and CDR2 FNYEAQ. CDR3 in DNA: TGTGCCAGCAGCCCTCGGGCGACCAGCGGCGTGGAAAAACTGTTTTTT. Its translation: CASSPRATSGVEKLFF.

The gene calls are TRBV6-1 and TRBJ1-5; perhaps TRBD1 as D (5 bases). Germline CDR1 MNHNS, CDR2 SASEGT. V lost 2 bases and J 0 bases, leaving 11 bases between the germline ends. This CDR3 contains 16 residues. CDR3 nucleotides: TGTGCCAGCAGTGAATGGAGGGGATATAGCAATCAGCCCCAGCATTTT. Translation: CASSEWRGYSNQPQHF.

This rearrangement joins TRBV11-2 to TRBJ1-2, with a weak D call TRBD1 (6 bases). The CDR3 consists of 14 residues. Germline CDR1 is SGHAT and CDR2 is FQNNGV. V lost 4 bases and J lost 3, with 12 bases in between. The CDR3 DNA follows: TGTGCCAGCAGCTCCATTCAGGGGTACTATGGCTACACCTTC. Its protein is CASSSIQGYYGYTF.

The CDR3 reads CASSPGLAGGLDEQFF. The DNA of the CDR3 is TGTGCCAGCAGCCCCGGACTGGCGGGGGGGCTCGATGAGCAGTTCTTC. The chain combines TRBV7-3 with TRBJ2-1, with TRBD2 identical over 9 bases. The CDR3 covers 16 residues. The germline V gene encodes CDR1 SGHTA and CDR2 FQGTGA. Germline trimming cut 5 bases from V and 8 bases from J; bases unmatched to any gene: 13.

The V and J genes are TRBV7-2 and TRBJ1-1, with D maybe TRBD1 (6 bases). Between the trimmed V and J ends, which lost 5 bases and 6 bases, there was a span of 19 bases. Germline values: CDR1 SGHTA, CDR2 FQGNSA. This CDR3 contains 15 residues. The CDR3 DNA sequence: TGTGCCAGCAGCCCATTAACAGGGCAGAGCGCTGAAGCTTTCTTT. Translation: CASSPLTGQSAEAFF.

V and J are TRBV6-5 and TRBJ2-1, with 8 positions matching TRBD2. This CDR3 is built from 14 residues. Looked up from germline, CDR1 is MNHEY and CDR2 is SVGAGI. J was trimmed by 6 bases and V by 5 bases; bases with no gene match: 6. The CDR3 sequence: CASSAWTSSNEQFF. The CDR3 coding sequence is TGTGCCAGCAGTGCATGGACTAGCAGCAATGAGCAGTTCTTC.

This rearrangement joins TRBV30 to TRBJ1-5; D might be TRBD1 (6 bases). CDR1 is GTSNPN, CDR2 SVGIG, per germline (reference sequence). This CDR3 has 15 residues. With 5 bases removed from V and 0 bases from J, the gap between germline ends came to 14 bases. For the CDR3, the DNA is TGTGCCTGGGAAAAGGGGGGGAATAGCAATCAGCCCCAGCATTTT. Protein: CAWEKGGNSNQPQHF.

This chain links TRBV9 with TRBJ1-2; tentatively, D is TRBD1 (5 bases). The CDR3 runs to 14 residues. Germline CDR1 and CDR2: SGDLS and YYNGEE. Trimming cost V 5 bases and J 4 bases, with 15 bases left between them. Here the CDR3 reads CASREIDRPYGYTF. The DNA of the CDR3 is TGTGCCAGCAGGGAAATCGACAGACCCTATGGCTACACCTTC.

The gene calls are TRBV12-5 and TRBJ2-2, with D unresolved. The V gene's germline CDR1 is LGHNT and CDR2 FRNRAP. CDR3 size: 11 residues. Trimming left V 5 bases short and J 8 bases short, with 6 bases between. The CDR3 nucleotides read TGTGCTAGTGGTCGTATGGGGGAGCTGTTTTTT. This codes for CASGRMGELFF.

As regards this clone: The sample has other DNA sequences that encode this CDR3 too. The chain has TRBV20-1 and TRBJ2-3; D unresolved. Deletions cut 4 bases from V and 0 bases from J, with 2 bases between. The CDR3 extends over 11 amino acids. Germline lookup yields CDR1 DFQATT and CDR2 SNEGSKA (reference sequence). The chain's CDR3 is CSATSTDTQYF. The CDR3 coding sequence is TGCAGTGCTACGAGCACAGATACGCAGTATTTT.

The genes are TRBV18 and TRBJ2-3, with TRBD1 matching 7 bases. V lost 0 bases, J lost 2 bases, and 8 bases stayed unmatched. The CDR3 loop spans 17 amino acids. Per the germline V gene, CDR1 is KGHSH and CDR2 is LQKENI. The CDR3 protein is CASSPPATGIVTDTQYF. CDR3 sequence (DNA): TGTGCCAGCTCACCACCCGCGACAGGGATCGTCACAGATACGCAGTATTTT.

The rearrangement links TRBV15 to TRBJ2-1; 7 bases align to TRBD2. J was trimmed by 9 bases and V by 0 bases; bases with no gene match: 5. The CDR3 is made up of 14 amino acids. Germline V gene data show CDR1 as LNHNV and CDR2 as YYDKDF (reference sequence). CDR3 sequence (DNA): TGTGCCACCAGCAGAGAGAGGGCGGGGGTTGAGCAGTTCTTC. Protein product: CATSRERAGVEQFF.

This clone was detected only a few times. The chain joins TRBV7-3 to TRBJ2-2; 10 nucleotides line up with TRBD2. Germline CDR1 is SGHTA and CDR2 is FQGTGA. V lost 3 bases and J lost 4; bases outside the gene matches: 11. The CDR3 loop spans 18 amino acids. The CDR3 here is CASSLSPSGGAGTGELFF. For the CDR3, the DNA is TGTGCCAGCAGCTTGTCCCCTAGCGGGGGAGCCGGCACCGGGGAGCTGTTTTTT.